What follows describes a single T cell receptor (beta chain). This sample is part of a study of identical twins. Template switching added a universal primer site; cDNA carried unique molecular identifiers. TCRdb passed the 5' RACE reads through MiXCR, listing each CDR3 protein once. The sample lists about 20,000 distinct CDR3 sequences; roughly 70% were seen once. The CDR3 has 11 amino acids. Germline V gives CDR1 LNHDA, CDR2 SQIVND (reference sequence). The V end was cut by 5 bases, the J end by 7 bases, with 6 bases between. Sequencing used memory (CD45RO+) T cells sorted from blood. The receptor's source is a woman between 18 and 29 years old in good health. This table probably holds off-target reads from a library built for another chain. The chain joins TRBV19 to TRBJ2-1, with D possibly TRBD2 on 5 matching bases. The CDR3 DNA is TGTGCCAGTAGTCGAGGGAATGAGCAGTTCTTC. It translates to CASSRGNEQFF.